The following is a T cell receptor (beta chain) sequence with its context. Profiled with immunoSEQ multiplex PCR; TCRdb holds only in-frame clones, not every one. The repertoire has tens of thousands of clones, roughly 96% of them found once; the top ten carry 2.5%. The record originates from a study of T cell changes during pregnancy in multiple sclerosis. Germline values: CDR1 SNHLY, CDR2 FYNNEI. The CDR3 has 11 residues. This sequence originates from a female donor with multiple sclerosis, enrolled in a pregnancy study. The chain employs TRBV2 and TRBJ2-2, with 7 bases identical to TRBD1. The sequenced sample was CD8+ T cells from peripheral blood mononuclear cells, obtained after pregnancy. CDR3 amino acids: CGGGAAGELFF. The CDR3, as DNA: TGTGGAGGGGGCGCCGCCGGGGAGCTGTTTTTT.